This is a list of T cell receptor beta chains from one sample in a study of blood T cell repertoires in COVID-19. This table comes from immunoSEQ multiplex PCR, and its TCRdb copy is limited to in-frame clones, with some not included. The sample records hundreds of thousands of clones, over 75% being singletons. The sequenced sample consisted of PBMCs or T cells enriched from blood (not recorded which). The receptors stem from a man in his forties in a cohort exposed to, infected with or recovered from COVID-19 (not recorded which). Both conserved end residues are part of each CDR3. The D gene is left open where the match is weak. A row's size may be missing; if present it is once, few, many or a size class.

d_gene	v_gene	abundance	j_gene	CDR3aa	CDR3nt
TRBD1	TRBV7-2	NA	TRBJ1-1	CASKHRQGSPEKEAFF	TGTGCCAGCAAACACCGACAGGGAAGCCCAGAAAAAGAAGCTTTCTTT
TRBD2	TRBV5-4	NA	TRBJ2-3	CASSLAGLAIADTQYF	TGTGCCAGCAGCTTGGCCGGACTAGCTATCGCAGATACGCAGTATTTT
TRBD1	TRBV10-1	NA	TRBJ2-7	CASSLLGTVDYEQYF	TGCGCCAGCAGTCTTCTCGGGACAGTGGACTACGAGCAGTACTTC
TRBD1	TRBV7-9	NA	TRBJ1-2	CASSRQGNYGYTF	TGTGCCAGCAGCCGACAGGGTAACTATGGCTACACCTTC
NA	TRBV30	NA	TRBJ2-7	CAWSSGRVWGPSSYEQYF	TGTGCCTGGAGCTCCGGCCGAGTGTGGGGGCCCAGCTCCTACGAGCAGTACTTC
TRBD1	TRBV15	NA	TRBJ1-5	CATSFLGQGGQPQHF	TGTGCCACCAGTTTTCTGGGACAGGGCGGTCAGCCCCAGCATTTT
NA	TRBV27	NA	TRBJ2-3	CASSRTDTDTQYF	TGTGCCAGCAGCCGGACAGACACAGATACGCAGTATTTT
NA	TRBV3-1/TRBV3-2	NA	TRBJ1-2	CASSQERSGNYGYTF	TGTGCCAGCAGCCAAGAGAGATCGGGGAACTATGGCTACACCTTC
TRBD2	TRBV19	NA	TRBJ2-7	CASRTSGSYEQYF	TGTGCCAGTAGGACTAGCGGGAGCTACGAGCAGTACTTC
TRBD1	TRBV28	once	TRBJ1-5	CASSLRDRVERPQHF	TGTGCCAGCAGTCTCCGGGACAGGGTGGAACGACCCCAGCATTTT
TRBD2	TRBV7-2	NA	TRBJ2-1	CASSLVAGMVNEQFF	TGTGCCAGCAGCTTAGTAGCGGGAATGGTCAATGAGCAGTTCTTC
NA	TRBV21-1	NA	TRBJ2-1	CASSKLHAGFDCEQFF	TGTGCCAGCAGCAAACTTCATGCGGGATTCGATTGTGAGCAGTTCTTC
TRBD1	TRBV9	NA	TRBJ2-5	CASSVGLQGAGETQYF	TGTGCCAGCAGCGTAGGTTTGCAGGGGGCAGGTGAGACCCAGTACTTC
NA	TRBV27	NA	TRBJ2-5	CASSRREGAWETQYF	TGTGCCAGCAGTCGGCGAGAAGGGGCGTGGGAGACCCAGTACTTC
TRBD1	TRBV5-1	NA	TRBJ1-1	CASSDRQGDVAFF	TGCGCCAGCAGCGATAGACAGGGGGATGTAGCTTTCTTT
TRBD1	TRBV6-9	NA	TRBJ1-2	CASSSEGANYGYTF	TGTGCCAGCAGTTCCGAGGGGGCCAACTATGGCTACACCTTC
NA	TRBV29-1	NA	TRBJ1-1	CSVRGQGFTEAFF	TGCAGCGTTAGAGGGCAGGGGTTCACTGAAGCTTTCTTT
TRBD2	TRBV27	NA	TRBJ2-5	CASSRQREGTQYF	TGTGCCAGCTCTCGTCAGCGGGAGGGGACCCAGTACTTC
TRBD1	TRBV18	NA	TRBJ1-3	CASSPVGTGHSGNTIYF	TGTGCCAGCTCACCGGTAGGGACAGGGCACTCTGGAAACACCATATATTTT
NA	TRBV28	NA	TRBJ1-1	CASRDRRGRGWYTEAFF	TGTGCCAGCCGCGATAGGAGGGGACGTGGATGGTACACTGAAGCTTTCTTT
TRBD1	TRBV7-3	once	TRBJ1-1	CASSLGQGRTEAFF	TGTGCCAGCAGCTTAGGACAGGGGCGGACTGAAGCTTTCTTT
TRBD2	TRBV3-1/TRBV3-2	NA	TRBJ2-1	CASSSPGTSGLNEQFF	TGTGCCAGCAGCTCCCCCGGGACTAGCGGGCTCAATGAGCAGTTCTTC
NA	TRBV6-5	NA	TRBJ2-2	CASSYRTSGELFF	TGTGCCAGCAGTTATCGGACATCGGGGGAGCTGTTTTTT
NA	TRBV9	NA	TRBJ2-1	CASRAHGSSYNEQFF	TGTGCCAGCAGGGCTCACGGGAGCTCCTACAATGAGCAGTTCTTC
NA	TRBV5-5	NA	TRBJ2-5	CASSPARGGGGETQYF	TGTGCCAGCAGCCCTGCCCGGGGAGGGGGAGGTGAGACCCAGTACTTC
TRBD1	TRBV18	NA	TRBJ1-2	CASSPGTDSYGYTF	TGTGCCAGCTCACCCGGGACAGATTCCTATGGCTACACCTTC
TRBD1	TRBV19	NA	TRBJ2-2	CASNPTGGTGELFF	TGTGCCAGTAATCCGACAGGGGGAACCGGGGAGCTGTTTTTT
TRBD2	TRBV6-5	NA	TRBJ2-1	CASRLLAGDNEQFF	TGTGCCAGCAGACTACTAGCGGGAGACAATGAGCAGTTCTTC